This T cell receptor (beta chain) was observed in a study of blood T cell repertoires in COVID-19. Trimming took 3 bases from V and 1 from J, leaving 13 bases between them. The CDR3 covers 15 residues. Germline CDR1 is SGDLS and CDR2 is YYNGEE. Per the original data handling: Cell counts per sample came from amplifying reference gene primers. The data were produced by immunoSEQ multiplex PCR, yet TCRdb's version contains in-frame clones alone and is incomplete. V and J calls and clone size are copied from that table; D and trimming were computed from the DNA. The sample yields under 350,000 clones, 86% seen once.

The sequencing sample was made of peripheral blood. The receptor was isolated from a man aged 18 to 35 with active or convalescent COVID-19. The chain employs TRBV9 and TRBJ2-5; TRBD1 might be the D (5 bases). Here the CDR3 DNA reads TGTGCCAGCAGCGAGGGGAAGCTGTTCCAAGAGACCCAGTACTTC. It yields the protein CASSEGKLFQETQYF.